One sample yielded the 30 T cell receptor beta chains listed below, sequenced in a study of shared clonotypes between healthy human individuals. The method was immunoSEQ multiplex PCR; TCRdb's version includes in-frame clones alone and lacks a portion of them. The sample lists some 690,000 clones; 90% were seen once. The sequencing sample was made of memory CD8+ T cells from PBMCs. Subset noted: CD45RO+ cells pooled with CCR7-negative TemRA cells. The receptor source for this set is a man younger than 35 in good health. Some clones in this sample may be carry-over from other donors' samples.

The chain links TRBV12-5 to TRBJ2-5, with 7 bases matching TRBD2. The CDR3 consists of 14 residues. Germline V gives CDR1 LGHNT, CDR2 FRNRAP. The J segment lost 1 base and the V segment lost 1 base, leaving 0 bases of the junction unmatched. Here the CDR3 reads CASGLGLAQETQYF. CDR3 in DNA: TGTGCTAGTGGTTTGGGACTAGCCCAAGAGACCCAGTACTTC. Filled out from reference TRBV12-5 and TRBJ2-5, the complete variable domain reads DARVTQTPRHKVTEMGQEVTMRCQPILGHNTVFWYRQTMMQGLELLAYFRNRAPLDDSGMPKDRFSAEMPDATLATLKIQPSEPRDSAVYFCASGLGLAQETQYFGPGTRLLVL.

V usage is TRBV27 and J usage is TRBJ2-1, with TRBD2 matching over 8 bases. Trimming cost V 5 bases and J 6 bases; bases outside gene matches: 12. Germline assignment: CDR1 MNHEY and CDR2 SMNVEV (reference sequence). The CDR3 is made up of 16 amino acids. CDR3 sequence: CASSLSGGAGFNEQFF. CDR3 DNA sequence: TGTGCCAGCAGTCTCTCCGGGGGGGCAGGGTTCAATGAGCAGTTCTTC.

The rearrangement joins TRBV27 to TRBJ2-7; no firm D call. The CDR3 runs 11 residues. From germline, CDR1 is MNHEY and CDR2 SMNVEV (reference sequence). Trimming stripped 5 bases from V and 7 bases from J, with 9 bases between. CDR3 in amino acids: CASSDGLEQYF. For the CDR3, the DNA is TGTGCCAGCAGTGACGGGTTGGAGCAGTACTTC.

Remarks on this clone: Distinct nucleotide sequences in the sample also encode this CDR3. This chain uses TRBV7-9 with TRBJ2-1, with 9 bases fitting TRBD2. Trimming took 6 bases from V and 1 from J; bases not matched to a gene: 4. CDR1 and CDR2 from the germline V gene are SEHNR and FQNEAQ (reference sequence). The CDR3 totals 15 residues. This CDR3 reads CASSPAGGSYNEQFF. CDR3 nucleotides: TGTGCCAGCAGTCCCGCGGGAGGGTCCTACAATGAGCAGTTCTTC.

About this clone: This is likely an artifact of a read error, given a far larger clone one base away. This CDR3 is also generated by other DNA sequences in the sample. V usage is TRBV5-4 and J usage is TRBJ1-1; tentatively, D is TRBD1 (5 bases). V was cut by 3 bases and J by 0 bases, with 15 bases left in between. Germline assignment: CDR1 SGHNT and CDR2 YYREEE (reference sequence). The CDR3 is 16 residues long. In nucleotides, the CDR3 is TGTGCCAGCAGCTCCAGGGAGGTCTCCCTGAACACTGAAGCTTTCTTT. As protein: CASSSREVSLNTEAFF.

This clone was detected only once. The CDR3 loop is CASSVGTGGTEAFF. The CDR3 DNA is TGTGCCAGCAGCGTCGGGACAGGGGGCACTGAAGCTTTCTTT. V is TRBV5-6 and J is TRBJ1-1, with 11 bases lining up with TRBD1. The CDR3 has 14 residues. CDR1 and CDR2 from the germline V gene are SGHDT and YYEEEE. V trimming: 4 bases; J trimming: 4 bases; junction bases outside the gene matches: 3.

The rearrangement joins TRBV5-6 to TRBJ2-7, with D uncertain. Trimming removed 4 bases at V and 3 bases at J, with 17 bases between. CDR3 length: 15 residues. Germline-derived CDR1 and CDR2 are SGHDT and YYEEEE. As DNA, the CDR3 is TGTGCCAGCAGCGGTGCGTGGCCTCGGCGCTACGAGCAGTACTTC. It is translated as CASSGAWPRRYEQYF.

CDR3 protein: CASKRGTSGYNEQFF. In DNA form, the CDR3 reads TGTGCCAGCAAAAGGGGGACTAGCGGTTACAATGAGCAGTTCTTC. V is TRBV5-6 and J is TRBJ2-1; TRBD2 matches 11 bases. CDR1 is SGHDT, CDR2 YYEEEE, per germline. The CDR3 runs 15 residues. The ends lost 6 bases at V and 4 bases at J; junction bases unmatched: 6.

The chain uses TRBV27 and TRBJ1-3; no reliable D call. The V gene's germline CDR1 is MNHEY and CDR2 SMNVEV (reference sequence). The CDR3 runs 14 residues. Trimming stripped 6 bases from V and 1 base from J, with 10 bases between. The CDR3 DNA is TGTGCCAGCAGCCTACAGCGTTCTGGAAACACCATATATTTT. This translates into CASSLQRSGNTIYF.

The rearrangement links TRBV6-1 to TRBJ2-1, with D perhaps TRBD2 (6 bases). Germline assignment: CDR1 MNHNS and CDR2 SASEGT. Trimming stripped 3 bases from V and 8 bases from J, with 11 bases between. The CDR3 is made up of 13 amino acids. The CDR3 region has the DNA TGTGCCAGCAGTGATGGGGGAGGCGATGAGCAGTTCTTC. This sequence encodes CASSDGGGDEQFF.

The chain employs TRBV27 and TRBJ1-2; TRBD1 might be the D (5 bases). V lost 5 bases and J 4 bases, leaving 17 bases between the germline ends. CDR3 length: 15 residues. Germline V lookup: CDR1 MNHEY, CDR2 SMNVEV (reference sequence). CDR3 DNA: TGTGCCAGCAGTCCCAGGGACGGCCCCACCTATGGCTACACCTTC. It encodes CASSPRDGPTYGYTF.

J is TRBJ2-1 and V is TRBV9; D not resolved. CDR1 is SGDLS, CDR2 YYNGEE, per germline. This CDR3 has 13 residues. V was shortened by 0 bases and J by 4 bases, with 5 bases between the two germline ends. The CDR3 sequence: CASSVVPYNEQFF. The CDR3 bases are TGTGCCAGCAGCGTAGTACCGTACAATGAGCAGTTCTTC.

The genes are TRBV11-2 and TRBJ2-5, with unresolved D. The J call is uncertain, as TRBJ2-7 better fits the DNA end. The CDR3 is 12 residues long. Germline assignment: CDR1 SGHAT and CDR2 FQNNGV. CDR3 loop: CASSPLTYEQYF. The CDR3 DNA follows: TGTGCCAGCAGCCCTCTCACCTACGAGCAGTACTTC.

This clone has a handful of counts. The V and J genes are TRBV7-9 and TRBJ1-1, with D perhaps matching TRBD1 (6 bases). Between the trimmed V and J ends, which lost 1 base and 2 bases, there was a span of 17 bases. The CDR3 sequence is 17 residues long. CDR1 and CDR2 (germline): SEHNR, FQNEAQ (reference sequence). The DNA of the CDR3 is TGTGCCAGCAGCTTAGTCTCCCGGACAGTGATTAACACTGAAGCTTTCTTT. This sequence encodes CASSLVSRTVINTEAFF.

The V call is TRBV6-5, the J call TRBJ2-7, with TRBD1 as a possible D gene (7 bases). The V gene lost 3 bases and the J gene lost 3 bases, with 12 bases spanning the gap. This CDR3 has 14 amino acids. In germline, CDR1 is MNHEY, CDR2 SVGAGI. The CDR3 sequence is CASSYGQGGYEQYF. The CDR3 DNA reads TGTGCCAGCAGTTATGGTCAGGGGGGCTACGAGCAGTACTTC.

This chain joins TRBV9 and TRBJ2-3, with 8 positions matching TRBD2. The ends lost 3 bases at V and 1 base at J; junction bases unmatched: 4. The CDR3 contains 15 residues. CDR1 SGDLS and CDR2 YYNGEE come from the germline V gene. The CDR3 bases are TGTGCCAGCAGCGGATGGCGGGAGGGCACAGATACGCAGTATTTT. It yields the protein CASSGWREGTDTQYF.

This clone was found a few times. The V call is TRBV4-1, the J call TRBJ2-2; 9 bases align to TRBD2. V gave up 2 bases and J gave up 6 bases; unmatched junction bases: 13. Germline loops: CDR1 MGHRA, CDR2 YSYEKL. This CDR3 spans 18 amino acids. CDR3 loop: CASSQTDRISGSPGELFF. The CDR3 coding sequence is TGCGCCAGCAGCCAAACGGATAGAATTAGCGGGAGTCCCGGGGAGCTGTTTTTT.

With respect to this clone: Other DNA sequences in this specimen translate into the identical CDR3. This sequence joins TRBV7-9 and TRBJ2-7; no reliable D call. CDR1 and CDR2 from the germline V gene are SEHNR and FQNEAQ (reference sequence). V lost 5 bases and J lost 1, with 9 bases in between. CDR3 length: 13 residues. The chain's CDR3 is CASSPPSSYEQYF. CDR3 DNA: TGTGCCAGCAGCCCCCCAAGTTCCTACGAGCAGTACTTC.

The V and J genes are TRBV2 and TRBJ2-6, with 8 bases fitting TRBD1. J lost 4 bases, V lost 6 bases, and 8 bases had no gene match. The CDR3 has 16 amino acids. Germline V gene lookup returns CDR1 SNHLY and CDR2 FYNNEI. The CDR3 coding sequence is TGTGCCAGCAGAGGGACAGGCTCGACCGGGGCCAACGTCCTGACTTTC. Translation gives CASRGTGSTGANVLTF.

This rearrangement joins TRBV10-3 to TRBJ1-5; a weak D match, TRBD1 (5 bases). The V gene lost 3 bases and the J gene lost 1 base, with 10 bases spanning the gap. In germline, CDR1 is ENHRY, CDR2 SYGVKD. The CDR3 has 15 amino acids. The chain's CDR3 is CAISESRASNQPQHF. CDR3 in DNA: TGTGCCATCAGTGAATCCAGGGCAAGCAATCAGCCCCAGCATTTT.

This chain joins TRBV13 and TRBJ1-1; D is possibly TRBD1 (5 bases). Germline V gene lookup returns CDR1 PRHDT and CDR2 FYEKMQ (reference sequence). Trimming shortened V by 5 bases and J by 6 bases, and 16 bases separated the two germline ends. The CDR3 contains 14 residues. DNA for the CDR3: TGTGCCAGCAGCCTACAGGTTTCGGCGGCTGAAGCTTTCTTT. This encodes CASSLQVSAAEAFF. Using reference TRBV13 and TRBJ1-1 for the parts outside the CDR3, the full variable domain is AAGVIQSPRHLIKEKRETATLKCYPIPRHDTVYWYQQGPGQDPQFLISFYEKMQSDKGSIPDRFSAQQFSDYHSELNMSSLELGDSALYFCASSLQVSAAEAFFGQGTRLTVV.

On this clone itself: Other nucleotide sequences from this sample produce the same CDR3. The chain uses TRBV28 and TRBJ2-7; TRBD1 agrees at 8 bases. The trim removed 6 bases at V and 3 bases at J, leaving 4 bases unmatched. Germline-derived CDR1 and CDR2 are MDHEN and SYDVKM. The CDR3 has 13 amino acids. CDR3 sequence reads: CASSSTGGYEQYF. CDR3 bases: TGTGCCAGCAGCTCCACAGGGGGCTACGAGCAGTACTTC.

The chain couples TRBV5-1 to TRBJ1-1; D gene uncertain. Germline V gives CDR1 SGHRS, CDR2 YFSETQ. The CDR3 sequence is 16 residues long. Trimming took off 4 bases at V and 0 bases at J, with 16 bases between the two ends. CDR3 sequence (DNA): TGCGCCAGCAGCCGCCGGGATGGAGGCGTGAACACTGAAGCTTTCTTT. Translated, it gives CASSRRDGGVNTEAFF.

This rearrangement joins TRBV5-1 to TRBJ2-3; D remains unclear. The CDR3 loop spans 11 amino acids. Trimming took off 4 bases at V and 11 bases at J, with 11 bases between the two ends. In germline, CDR1 is SGHRS, CDR2 YFSETQ. The CDR3 is CASSGSLKQYF. CDR3 sequence (DNA): TGCGCCAGCAGCGGATCACTTAAGCAGTATTTT.

The V and J genes are TRBV5-1 and TRBJ1-4, with a tentative D call TRBD1 (6 bases). CDR1 and CDR2 from the germline V gene are SGHRS and YFSETQ. Trimming pared 2 bases from V and 6 bases from J, leaving 11 bases between. There are 14 residues in the CDR3. The CDR3 DNA reads as TGCGCCAGCAGCTTCCAGGGGCCGGATGAAAAACTGTTTTTT. This encodes CASSFQGPDEKLFF.

CDR3 coding DNA: TGTGCCAGCAGCTCTGTTCCGGGCGATGAGCAGTTCTTC. This gives the protein CASSSVPGDEQFF. J is TRBJ2-1 and V is TRBV7-2; D unclear. Germline CDR1 and CDR2: SGHTA and FQGNSA. CDR3 length: 13 amino acids. With 4 bases removed from V and 8 bases from J, the gap between germline ends came to 12 bases.

The CDR3 DNA sequence: TGTGCCAGCGAGGATGGTGGCTCCTCGGGGCAGTACTTC. It translates to CASEDGGSSGQYF. The chain uses TRBV28 and TRBJ2-7; the D is unclear. CDR1 and CDR2 from the germline V gene are MDHEN and SYDVKM. V was pared by 8 bases and J by 9 bases, with 20 bases between. The CDR3 has 13 amino acids.

J is TRBJ2-7 and V is TRBV5-5; TRBD2 might be the D (5 bases). The CDR3 extends over 14 amino acids. Trimming removed 1 base at V and 3 bases at J, with 11 bases between. In germline, CDR1 is SGHKS, CDR2 YYEKEE (reference sequence). This CDR3 reads CASSLTRRFYEQYF. CDR3 in DNA: TGTGCCAGCAGCTTGACACGGAGGTTCTACGAGCAGTACTTC.

This sequence joins TRBV9 and TRBJ2-1; D is uncertain. Germline CDR1 SGDLS, CDR2 YYNGEE. Deletions cut 0 bases from V and 2 bases from J, with 12 bases between. The CDR3 length is 16 residues. The CDR3 DNA is TGTGCCAGCAGCGTAGGGCTAGTCCCCACCTACAATGAGCAGTTCTTC. Translation gives CASSVGLVPTYNEQFF. Full variable domain (rest looked up from reference TRBV9 and TRBJ2-1): DSGVTQTPKHLITATGQRVTLRCSPRSGDLSVYWYQQSLDQGLQFLIQYYNGEERAKGNILERFSAQQFPDLHSELNLSSLELGDSALYFCASSVGLVPTYNEQFFGPGTRLTVL.

This clone was observed a few times. Other DNA sequences in this sample translate to the same CDR3. This chain connects TRBV27 to TRBJ2-7; D gene unclear. The V and J ends lost 3 bases and 2 bases respectively, with 14 bases between them. In germline, CDR1 is MNHEY, CDR2 SMNVEV (reference sequence). This CDR3 is 15 amino acids long. The CDR3 nucleotides read TGTGCCAGCAGTTTTCGGTCAGGACGAACCTACGAGCAGTACTTC. It is translated as CASSFRSGRTYEQYF.